A selection of T cell receptor beta chains follows, all from one sample in a study of T cells in tuberculosis. The assay was immunoSEQ multiplex PCR, and TCRdb's table has in-frame clones only and misses some. The profile shows around 41,000 clones, around 94% of them singletons. Sequenced: PBMCs. The receptors shown here come from a donor under 30 with latent tuberculosis or without tuberculosis infection. Some clones in this sample may be carry-over from other donors' samples. The conserved cysteine and the conserved F or W are not part of the CDR3 here. Fields, in order: V gene, J gene, clone size, CDR3 protein. Rows give clone size only sometimes, using once, few, many, or a class for an expanded clone.

TRBV27	TRBJ1-5	-	ASNPTQGSFDQPQH
TRBV6-5	TRBJ2-1	-	ASRASGRSYNEQF
TRBV19	TRBJ2-2	-	ASTLGGTGGTGELF
TRBV7-8	TRBJ2-7	-	ASSLIREMVYEQY
TRBV5-1	TRBJ2-1	-	ASSLLADSYNEQF
TRBV29-1	TRBJ2-3	-	SVQGVGITDTQY
TRBV11-3	TRBJ2-2	-	ASSPGGSTGELF
TRBV15	TRBJ2-7	-	ATSSQTGTRIYEQY
TRBV5-4	TRBJ2-5	-	ASSLGTGPQETQY
TRBV19	TRBJ1-3	once	ASSIAGRLLSGNTIY
TRBV18	TRBJ2-1	-	ASSPNSRTDEQF
TRBV5-1	TRBJ1-2	once	ASSYRGTFYGYT
TRBV25-1	TRBJ2-7	-	ASSELSTSVQSEQY
TRBV7-9	TRBJ2-7	-	ASSPRSGYSYEQY
TRBV6-5	TRBJ1-2	-	ASSYSDRVKYGYT
TRBV7-8	TRBJ2-7	once	ASSTLTGTGGVKQY